This is a list of T cell receptor beta chains from one sample in a study of blood T cell repertoires in COVID-19. Generated by immunoSEQ multiplex PCR, the TCRdb table keeps only in-frame clones and is missing some. The table shows some 280,000 clones, with approximately 91% occurring only once. Sequenced sample: peripheral blood. The receptors originated from a middle-aged woman who had recovered from COVID-19. The CDR3 runs from the conserved cysteine through the conserved F or W. D genes are given only for firm matches. Clone size is not always given. Where it is, it says once, few, many or a class for expanded clones.

j_call v_call clone_size d_call cdr3_nt cdr3_aa
TRBJ2-5 TRBV27 few TRBD2 TGTGCCAGCAGTTTAAACGCACTAGCGTACAAAGAGACCCAGTACTTC CASSLNALAYKETQYF
TRBJ2-2 TRBV7-3 - TRBD2 TGTGCCAGCAGCCTACTAGCGGGGGCGAACACCGGGGAGCTGTTTTTT CASSLLAGANTGELFF
TRBJ2-7 TRBV4-1 - TRBD2 TGCGCCAGCAGCCAAGATCAGGCTAGCGGGAGTAAGTACGAGCAGTACTTC CASSQDQASGSKYEQYF
TRBJ2-3 TRBV24-1 - TRBD2 TGTGCCACCAGTGACCGGGGACTAGCGGGAGATCTTGGATATCGCACAGATACGCAGTATTTT CATSDRGLAGDLGYRTDTQYF
TRBJ2-7 TRBV3-1/TRBV3-2 - - TGTGCCAGCAGCCAATCCGGTTGGGAGCAGTACTTC CASSQSGWEQYF
TRBJ2-3 TRBV18 - TRBD2 TGTGCCAGCTCACCAAATCCTAGCGGGAGTAATACGCAGTATTTT CASSPNPSGSNTQYF
TRBJ2-1 TRBV19 - TRBD2 TGTGCCAGTAGTATCGCTAGCGGGTACAATGAGCAGTTCTTC CASSIASGYNEQFF
TRBJ2-1 TRBV5-8 - TRBD2 TGTGCCAGCACCCTAGCGGGAGGGTCTCATGAGCAGTTCTTC CASTLAGGSHEQFF
TRBJ2-2 TRBV18 - - TGTGCCAGCCGGGTACGGGACACCGGGGAGCTGTTTTTT CASRVRDTGELFF
TRBJ2-7 TRBV6-1 - - TGTGCCAGCAGTGAAGCGCTGGGGCGAAGCTACGAGCAGTACTTC CASSEALGRSYEQYF
TRBJ2-7 TRBV7-8 - - TGTGCCAGCAGCTTAGTGAAGGGGGCCTACGAGCAGTACTTC CASSLVKGAYEQYF
TRBJ2-3 TRBV5-5 - - TGTGCCAGCAGCTCCCTACAGGGTTTCGGCACAGATACGCAGTATTTT CASSSLQGFGTDTQYF
TRBJ2-2 TRBV19 - TRBD1 TGTGCCAGTAGTCCCGGACAGGGGACCGGGGAGCTGTTTTTT CASSPGQGTGELFF
TRBJ1-1 TRBV2 once - TGTGCCAGCAGTGAAAGTGGACACGAAGCTTTCTTT CASSESGHEAFF
TRBJ2-7 TRBV7-9 - TRBD2 TGTGCCAGCAGCTTATATGGGGGCGGACTAGCGGATTACGAGCAGTACTTC CASSLYGGGLADYEQYF
TRBJ2-7 TRBV6-5 - - TGTGCCAGCAGTTACTCTTGGGGGGTAGGGGACGAGCAGTACTTC CASSYSWGVGDEQYF
TRBJ2-7 TRBV7-6 - - TGTGCCAGCAGCCCCCCTGGGAGCCTCTACGAGCAGTACTTC CASSPPGSLYEQYF
TRBJ2-3 TRBV18 once - TGTGCCAGCTCACCTCAGGCAATCGCACCTAGCACAGATACGCAGTATTTT CASSPQAIAPSTDTQYF
TRBJ2-3 TRBV5-4 - - TGTGCCAGCAGCTTGGGGGGCAGCGCTGGAGATACGCAGTATTTT CASSLGGSAGDTQYF
TRBJ1-1 TRBV2 - TRBD1 TGTGCCAGCACTCAAACGACAGGGGTGATTACTGAAGCTTTCTTT CASTQTTGVITEAFF
TRBJ2-1 TRBV6-6 - - TGTGCCAGCAGTTTGTCGTCGGGGTCCCACAATGAGCAGTTCTTC CASSLSSGSHNEQFF
TRBJ2-3 TRBV24-1 - TRBD2 TGTGCCACCAGTGATTCACTAGCGGGAGTTTTAGATACGCAGTATTTT CATSDSLAGVLDTQYF
TRBJ2-5 TRBV27 - - TGTGCCAGCAGTTTAAGGGAGCAAGAGACCCAGTACTTC CASSLREQETQYF
TRBJ2-1 TRBV5-1 once TRBD2 TGCGCCAGCACCCGACCCCCCGGGACTAGCGGACCGGGGGATTACAATGAGCAGTTCTTC CASTRPPGTSGPGDYNEQFF
TRBJ2-5 TRBV2 - - TGTGCCAGCAGTGTAGAACGGGAGTTGGAGACCCAGTACTTC CASSVERELETQYF
TRBJ1-2 TRBV6-5 - - TGTGCCAGCAGAGGGGGTTCTAACTATGGCTACACCTTC CASRGGSNYGYTF
TRBJ1-3 TRBV19 - TRBD1 TGTGCCAGTAGACCGGACAGGGAGTCTGGAAACACCATATATTTT CASRPDRESGNTIYF
TRBJ2-1 TRBV5-1 - TRBD2 TGCGCCAGCAGCTTGGGGGGTAGCGGGAGCCCCTACAATGAGCAGTTCTTC CASSLGGSGSPYNEQFF
TRBJ2-3 TRBV6-2/TRBV6-3 - TRBD2 TGTGCCAGCAGTTACTCGCGGGAGCGGGGCACAGATACGCAGTATTTT CASSYSRERGTDTQYF
TRBJ2-2 TRBV5-4 - TRBD1 TGTGCCAGCAGTTCCGGGACAGGAATCTCCGGGGAGCTGTTTTTT CASSSGTGISGELFF
TRBJ2-5 TRBV13 - TRBD2 TGTGCCAGCAGCACCACCGGGACTAGCGTTTCGGAGACCCAGTACTTC CASSTTGTSVSETQYF
TRBJ1-1 TRBV27 - - TGTGCCAGCAGTTCGACAGGCACCGGAGCTTTCTTT CASSSTGTGAFF
TRBJ2-5 TRBV2 - TRBD1 TGTGCCAGCAGTCCCCGGGACAGGCGTCAAGAGACCCAGTACTTC CASSPRDRRQETQYF